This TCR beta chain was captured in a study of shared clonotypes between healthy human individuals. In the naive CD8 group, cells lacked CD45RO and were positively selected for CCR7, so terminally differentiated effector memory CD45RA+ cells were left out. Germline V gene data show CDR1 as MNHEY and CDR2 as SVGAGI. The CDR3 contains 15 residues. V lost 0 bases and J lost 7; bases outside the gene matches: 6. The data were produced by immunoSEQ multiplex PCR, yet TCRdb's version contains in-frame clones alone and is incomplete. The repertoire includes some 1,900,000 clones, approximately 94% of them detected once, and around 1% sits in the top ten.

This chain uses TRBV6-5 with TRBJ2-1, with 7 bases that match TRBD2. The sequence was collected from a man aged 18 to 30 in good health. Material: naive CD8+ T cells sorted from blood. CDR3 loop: CASSYSPSGRNEQFF. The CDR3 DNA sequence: TGTGCCAGCAGTTACTCGCCTAGCGGACGAAATGAGCAGTTCTTC.